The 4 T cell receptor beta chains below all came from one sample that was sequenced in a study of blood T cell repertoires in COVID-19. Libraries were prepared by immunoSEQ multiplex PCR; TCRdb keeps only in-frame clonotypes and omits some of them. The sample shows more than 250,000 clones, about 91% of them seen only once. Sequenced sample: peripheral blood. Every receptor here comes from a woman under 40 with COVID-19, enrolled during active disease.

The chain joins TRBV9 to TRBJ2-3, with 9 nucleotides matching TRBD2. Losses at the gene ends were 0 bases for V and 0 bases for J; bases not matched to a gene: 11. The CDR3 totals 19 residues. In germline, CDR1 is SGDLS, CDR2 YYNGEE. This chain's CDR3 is CASSVVGNPSGVSTDTQYF. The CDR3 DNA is TGTGCCAGCAGCGTAGTAGGGAACCCTAGCGGGGTAAGCACAGATACGCAGTATTTT. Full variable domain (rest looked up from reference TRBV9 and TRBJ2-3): DSGVTQTPKHLITATGQRVTLRCSPRSGDLSVYWYQQSLDQGLQFLIQYYNGEERAKGNILERFSAQQFPDLHSELNLSSLELGDSALYFCASSVVGNPSGVSTDTQYFGPGTRLTVL.

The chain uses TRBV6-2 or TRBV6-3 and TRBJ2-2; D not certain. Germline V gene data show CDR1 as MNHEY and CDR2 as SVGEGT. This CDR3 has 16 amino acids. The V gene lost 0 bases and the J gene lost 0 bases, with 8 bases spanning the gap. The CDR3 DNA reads TGTGCCAGCAGTTACTCGAGTAACGCGAACACCGGGGAGCTGTTTTTT. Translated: CASSYSSNANTGELFF.

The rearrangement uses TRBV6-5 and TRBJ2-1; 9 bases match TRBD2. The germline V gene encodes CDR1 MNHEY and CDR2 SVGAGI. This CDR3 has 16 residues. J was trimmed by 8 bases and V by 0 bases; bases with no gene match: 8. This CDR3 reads CASSYSSGGYRDEQFF. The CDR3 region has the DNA TGTGCCAGCAGTTACTCTAGCGGGGGCTATAGGGATGAGCAGTTCTTC.

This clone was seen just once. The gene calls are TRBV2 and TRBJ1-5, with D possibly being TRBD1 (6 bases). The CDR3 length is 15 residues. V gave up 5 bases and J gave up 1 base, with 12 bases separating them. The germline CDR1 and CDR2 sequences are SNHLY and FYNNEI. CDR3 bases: TGTGCCAGCAGTCAACAGGGTTTGAGCAATCAGCCCCAGCATTTT. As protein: CASSQQGLSNQPQHF. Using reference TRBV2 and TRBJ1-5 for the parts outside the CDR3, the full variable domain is EPEVTQTPSHQVTQMGQEVILRCVPISNHLYFYWYRQILGQKVEFLVSFYNNEISEKSEIFDDQFSVERPDGSNFTLKIRSTKLEDSAMYFCASSQQGLSNQPQHFGDGTRLSIL.